These 10 T cell receptor beta chains originate from one sample sequenced in a study of beta chain features in type 1 diabetes (dated by TCRdb to the late 2010s). The library relied on the immunoSEQ multiplex PCR assay. All of the isolated RNA was reverse transcribed with the High Capacity cDNA Reverse Transcription Kit, so expressed TCRB transcripts were sequenced. Entries here come from immuneACCESS through TCRdb and include only in-frame sequences with V and J called. Some clones fail to appear in such tables; in the studies checked, an unresolved V gene covers under half of the shortfall, and the cause of the remainder is unknown. The sample table holds roughly 130,000 clones, of which about 9.2% were seen once. In total, the top ten clones hold 0.6% to 0.85% of the sample. Sequences were obtained from central memory CD4+ T cells from blood. The receptors derive from a man aged 18 to 29 in good health.

The chain links TRBV7-3 to TRBJ2-3, with 9 bases fitting TRBD2. J gave up 3 bases and V 5 bases, and 9 bases lay outside the gene matches. Per germline, CDR1 SGHTA and CDR2 FQGTGA. This CDR3 has 16 residues. CDR3 coding DNA: TGTGCCAGCAGCGTGACGCGGGGGGGCTTAACAGATACGCAGTATTTT. This gives the protein CASSVTRGGLTDTQYF.

In its sample, this clone was seen a few times. The rearrangement joins TRBV27 to TRBJ2-6, with D possibly TRBD2 on 5 matching bases. Trimming took 8 bases from V and 0 from J, leaving 17 bases between them. The germline V gene has CDR1 MNHEY and CDR2 SMNVEV (reference sequence). The CDR3 loop spans 17 amino acids. This chain's CDR3 is CASRLRGGVSGANVLTF. Written as DNA, the CDR3 is TGTGCCAGCCGCCTCCGGGGTGGAGTCTCTGGGGCCAACGTCCTGACTTTC.

In its sample, this clone was seen a few times. The chain has TRBV7-2 and TRBJ2-3; D may be TRBD2 (6 bases). CDR1 and CDR2 (germline): SGHTA, FQGNSA. V lost 5 bases, J lost 0 bases, and 15 bases lay in between. This CDR3 contains 16 residues. This CDR3 is CASSQGVGTSTDTQYF. The CDR3 DNA follows: TGTGCCAGCAGCCAAGGAGTGGGGACTAGCACAGATACGCAGTATTTT.

The chain employs TRBV11-3 and TRBJ2-3, with TRBD1 matching 8 bases. The ends lost 5 bases at V and 4 bases at J; junction bases unmatched: 8. Germline CDR1 and CDR2: SGHNT and YENEEA. This CDR3 spans 15 amino acids. CDR3 nucleotides: TGTGCCAGCAGCCCAGGGGGCCGTGGTGCAGATACGCAGTATTTT. Residues: CASSPGGRGADTQYF. The entire variable domain, with the rest obtained from reference TRBV11-3 and TRBJ2-3, is as follows: EAGVVQSPRYKIIEKKQPVAFWCNPISGHNTLYWYLQNLGQGPELLIRYENEEAVDDSQLPKDRFSAERLKGVDSTLKIQPAELGDSAVYLCASSPGGRGADTQYFGPGTRLTVL.

This clone was counted a few times. V and J are TRBV9 and TRBJ2-7; 7 positions match TRBD2. CDR1 and CDR2 (germline): SGDLS, YYNGEE. The CDR3 is 15 residues long. Trimming removed 4 bases from V and 3 bases from J; junction bases left unmatched: 10. The CDR3 region is CASSPQREGDYEQYF. CDR3 in DNA: TGTGCCAGCAGCCCCCAGAGGGAGGGAGACTACGAGCAGTACTTC.

This clone was recorded a few times. The gene calls are TRBV10-3 and TRBJ2-7, with TRBD1 matching over 8 bases. The CDR3 sequence is 15 residues long. V lost 3 bases to trimming and J lost 4 bases; unmatched junction nucleotides: 8. The germline CDR1 and CDR2 sequences are ENHRY and SYGVKD. The DNA of the CDR3 is TGTGCCATCAGTGACCCAAACACAGGGGGGTACGAGCAGTACTTC. This gives the protein CAISDPNTGGYEQYF.

A few counts support this clone. This rearrangement joins TRBV18 to TRBJ1-5, with 10 bases fitting TRBD1. V shed 4 bases, J shed 3 bases, and the junction held 6 bases outside the gene matches. Looked up from germline, CDR1 is KGHSH and CDR2 is LQKENI. CDR3 size: 16 residues. CDR3 DNA sequence: TGTGCCAGCTCACTATCGGACAGGGGGAACAATCAGCCCCAGCATTTT. Translating it yields CASSLSDRGNNQPQHF.

V usage is TRBV19 and J usage is TRBJ1-2; D possibly corresponds to TRBD1 (5 bases). Germline assignment: CDR1 LNHDA and CDR2 SQIVND (reference sequence). This CDR3 contains 13 residues. Trimming removed 3 bases at V and 6 bases at J, with 11 bases between. The CDR3 region is CASSIGRVDGYTF. The CDR3 bases are TGTGCCAGTAGTATCGGCAGGGTTGATGGCTACACCTTC.

V is TRBV6-6 and J is TRBJ1-2; tentative D call: TRBD1 (6 bases). The CDR3 covers 12 residues. Trimming took 5 bases from V and 8 from J, leaving 12 bases between them. Germline loops: CDR1 MNHNY, CDR2 SVGAGI (reference sequence). The CDR3 sequence: CASSRQQGGYTF. Here the CDR3 DNA reads TGTGCCAGCAGTCGACAGCAGGGGGGCTACACCTTC.

The sample holds a few counts of this clone. The rearrangement joins TRBV5-1 to TRBJ2-1; 11 positions match TRBD2. Unmatched junction bases numbered 11, after V lost 3 bases and J lost 9 bases. This CDR3 region has 16 residues. CDR1 and CDR2 from the germline V gene are SGHRS and YFSETQ. For the CDR3, the DNA is TGCGCCAGCAGCTGGCAATTAGCGGGGGGGCCGGGTGAGCAGTTCTTC. Its translation: CASSWQLAGGPGEQFF. The full variable domain, its missing parts supplied by reference TRBV5-1 and TRBJ2-1, is KAGVTQTPRYLIKTRGQQVTLSCSPISGHRSVSWYQQTPGQGLQFLFEYFSETQRNKGNFPGRFSGRQFSNSRSEMNVSTLELGDSALYLCASSWQLAGGPGEQFFGPGTRLTVL.